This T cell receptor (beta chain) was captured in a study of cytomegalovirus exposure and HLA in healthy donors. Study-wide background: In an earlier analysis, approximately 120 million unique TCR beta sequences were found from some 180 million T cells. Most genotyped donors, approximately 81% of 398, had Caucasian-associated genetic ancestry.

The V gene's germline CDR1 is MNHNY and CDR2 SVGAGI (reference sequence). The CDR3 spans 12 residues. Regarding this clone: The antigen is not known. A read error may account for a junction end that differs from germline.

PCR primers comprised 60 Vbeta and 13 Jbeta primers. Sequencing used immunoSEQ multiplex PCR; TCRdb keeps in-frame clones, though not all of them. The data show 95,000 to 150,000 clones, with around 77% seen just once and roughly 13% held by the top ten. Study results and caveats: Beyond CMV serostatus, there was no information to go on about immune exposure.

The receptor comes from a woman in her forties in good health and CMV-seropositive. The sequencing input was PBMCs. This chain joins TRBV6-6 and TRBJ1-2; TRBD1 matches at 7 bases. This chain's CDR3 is CASTRDSYGYTF. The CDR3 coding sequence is TGTGCCAGCACCCGGGACAGTTATGGTTACACCTTC.